This T cell receptor beta chain was profiled in a study of blood T cell repertoires in COVID-19. Looking at the study overall: T cells, B-cell-depleted T cells, or PBMCs supplied cDNA or gDNA.

Assay: immunoSEQ multiplex PCR; the TCRdb copy retains only in-frame clones and omits some. The table records a few hundred thousand clones, about 80% of them present only once. The ends were cut back, 4 bases at V and 6 bases at J, with 11 bases in the middle. Germline CDR1 reads SGHTS; CDR2 reads YDEGEE. CDR3 length equals 13 residues. The gene calls are TRBV5-8 and TRBJ1-5, with D perhaps TRBD1 (6 bases). The receptor was isolated from a man older than 75 with acute or convalescent COVID-19. The sequenced material came from peripheral blood. The CDR3 region is CASSGQGSQPQHF. CDR3 DNA sequence: TGTGCCAGCAGCGGGCAGGGGAGTCAGCCCCAGCATTTT.